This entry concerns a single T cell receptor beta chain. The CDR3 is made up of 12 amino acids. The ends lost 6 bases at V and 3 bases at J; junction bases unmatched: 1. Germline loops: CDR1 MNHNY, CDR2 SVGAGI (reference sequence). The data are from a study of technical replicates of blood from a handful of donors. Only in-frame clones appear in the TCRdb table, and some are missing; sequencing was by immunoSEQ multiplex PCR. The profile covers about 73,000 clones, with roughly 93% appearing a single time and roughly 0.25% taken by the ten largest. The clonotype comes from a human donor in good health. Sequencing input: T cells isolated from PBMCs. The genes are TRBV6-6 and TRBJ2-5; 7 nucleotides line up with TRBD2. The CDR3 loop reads CASRLAEETQYF. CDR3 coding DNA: TGTGCCAGCAGGCTAGCGGAAGAGACCCAGTACTTC.